The 14 T cell receptor beta chains below were found in one sample sequenced in a study of blood T cell repertoires in COVID-19. The repertoire was sequenced with immunoSEQ multiplex PCR; TCRdb's copy has only in-frame clones and lacks some. The sample records more than 300,000 clones, nearly 90% being singletons. The sample taken for sequencing was peripheral blood. Receptors were obtained from a woman aged 25-40 years with COVID-19, enrolled during active disease.

The rearrangement links TRBV7-9 to TRBJ2-5, with TRBD2 matching 10 bases. J was trimmed by 7 bases and V by 2 bases; bases with no gene match: 13. CDR1 SEHNR and CDR2 FQNEAQ come from the germline V gene (reference sequence). The CDR3 runs 17 residues. The CDR3 DNA reads as TGTGCCAGCAGCTTATCTTCTGGACTAGCGGCAAGTGGGACCCAGTACTTC. Translation gives CASSLSSGLAASGTQYF.

In this sample, this clone turned up once. The rearrangement uses TRBV4-3 and TRBJ1-2; D call uncertain. Trimming removed 0 bases from V and 4 bases from J, with 9 bases in between. The CDR3 runs to 14 residues. Germline loops: CDR1 LGHNA, CDR2 YSLEER. This chain's CDR3 is CASSQDVRAYGYTF. In DNA form, the CDR3 reads TGCGCCAGCAGCCAAGACGTGCGGGCCTATGGCTACACCTTC.

This clone was found a few times. The chain employs TRBV19 and TRBJ1-3; no definite D call. V lost 6 bases and J 0 bases, leaving 12 bases between the germline ends. The CDR3 is 15 residues long. Germline CDR1 LNHDA, CDR2 SQIVND (reference sequence). CDR3 nucleotide sequence: TGTGCCAGTAGCGAGACACTTGTCTCTGGAAACACCATATATTTT. It yields the protein CASSETLVSGNTIYF. The variable domain in full, with the rest retrieved from reference TRBV19 and TRBJ1-3, is DGGITQSPKYLFRKEGQNVTLSCEQNLNHDAMYWYRQDPGQGLRLIYYSQIVNDFQKGDIAEGYSVSREKKESFPLTVTSAQKNPTAFYLCASSETLVSGNTIYFGEGSWLTVV.

This chain links TRBV7-9 with TRBJ1-2; no reliable D call. Germline lookup yields CDR1 SEHNR and CDR2 FQNEAQ (reference sequence). The CDR3 covers 15 residues. V gave up 4 bases and J gave up 4 bases, with 16 bases separating them. CDR3 DNA sequence: TGTGCCAGCAGCTCCGCGACACCTGAGGGCTATGGCTACACCTTC. Translation: CASSSATPEGYGYTF.

This clone came up many times. J is TRBJ2-2 and V is TRBV6-4; 10 bases map to TRBD1. The germline gives CDR1 MRHNA, CDR2 SNTAGT. The ends lost 2 bases at V and 6 bases at J; junction bases unmatched: 0. The CDR3 extends over 14 amino acids. DNA for the CDR3: TGTGCCAGCAGTGACGGACAGGGGGCCGGGGAGCTGTTTTTT. This sequence encodes CASSDGQGAGELFF.

The chain employs TRBV27 and TRBJ2-1; TRBD2 matches 16 bases. Trimming at V came to 2 bases and at J to 9 bases, leaving 7 bases not matched to a gene. Germline V gene lookup returns CDR1 MNHEY and CDR2 SMNVEV (reference sequence). The CDR3 runs 17 residues. The CDR3 spells CASSLIGTSGGASEQFF. The DNA of the CDR3 is TGTGCCAGCAGTTTAATAGGGACTAGCGGGGGGGCCTCTGAGCAGTTCTTC.

This chain links TRBV5-4 with TRBJ2-5; D might be TRBD2 (5 bases). Deletions cut 1 base from V and 0 bases from J, with 7 bases between. In germline, CDR1 is SGHNT, CDR2 YYREEE (reference sequence). The CDR3 sequence is 14 residues long. The CDR3 sequence: CASSLPGNQETQYF. As DNA, the CDR3 is TGTGCCAGCAGCTTGCCGGGGAACCAAGAGACCCAGTACTTC.

The rearrangement uses TRBV7-8 and TRBJ1-6; D is ambiguous. With 4 bases removed from V and 7 bases from J, the gap between germline ends came to 11 bases. CDR3 length equals 14 residues. Germline V gene sequence: CDR1 SGHVS, CDR2 FQNEAQ. DNA of the CDR3: TGTGCCAGCAGCTCTGGACTAATAAATTCACCCCTCCACTTT. Translated, it gives CASSSGLINSPLHF.

The J gene is TRBJ2-7, the V gene TRBV4-2; TRBD1 agrees at 9 bases. The V gene's germline CDR1 is LGHNA and CDR2 YNFKEQ. The J segment lost 4 bases and the V segment lost 4 bases, leaving 11 bases of the junction unmatched. The CDR3 loop spans 16 amino acids. This CDR3 reads CASSLIPGTGSYEQYV. The CDR3 bases are TGTGCCAGCAGCCTTATTCCCGGGACAGGGTCTTACGAGCAGTACGTC.

V gene TRBV6-6 combines with J gene TRBJ2-1; D ambiguous. The CDR3 sequence is 15 residues long. The V and J ends lost 7 bases and 0 bases respectively, with 13 bases between them. Per germline, CDR1 MNHNY and CDR2 SVGAGI (reference sequence). The CDR3 DNA reads TGTGCCAGCAAGACCTCTAGAAGCTCCTACAATGAGCAGTTCTTC. Its translation is CASKTSRSSYNEQFF.

The CDR3 region is CATSRGEGQLYTEAFF. In nucleotides, the CDR3 is TGTGCCACCAGCAGAGGAGAGGGACAGCTATACACTGAAGCTTTCTTT. The chain employs TRBV15 and TRBJ1-1; 7 positions agree with TRBD1. J lost 3 bases, V lost 1 base, and 8 bases had no gene match. CDR1 is LNHNV, CDR2 YYDKDF, per germline (reference sequence). CDR3 size: 16 residues.

The chain employs TRBV3-1 (or the pseudogene TRBV3-2) and TRBJ2-7, with 11 bases matching TRBD1. Germline-derived CDR1 and CDR2 are LGHDT and YNNKEL (reference sequence). The CDR3 sequence is 14 residues long. V lost 6 bases to trimming and J lost 5 bases; unmatched junction nucleotides: 6. The CDR3 sequence is CASRGTGGLNEQYF. DNA for the CDR3: TGTGCCAGCAGGGGGACAGGGGGTCTTAACGAGCAGTACTTC.

The V and J genes are TRBV5-1 and TRBJ1-3; D possibly corresponds to TRBD1 (5 bases). Trimming pared 2 bases from V and 2 bases from J, leaving 8 bases between. CDR3 length equals 14 residues. Germline V gives CDR1 SGHRS, CDR2 YFSETQ. In DNA form, the CDR3 reads TGCGCCAGCAGCTTAGGGGTTGCTGGAAACACCATATATTTT. It encodes CASSLGVAGNTIYF.

The V gene is TRBV28, the J gene TRBJ1-4; 9 positions match TRBD1. Per the germline V gene, CDR1 is MDHEN and CDR2 is SYDVKM. The ends lost 6 bases at V and 8 bases at J; junction bases unmatched: 13. This CDR3 is 16 amino acids long. CDR3 bases: TGTGCCAGCAGCCTACCCTCCGGGACAGGGTGGGAAAAACTGTTTTTT. As protein: CASSLPSGTGWEKLFF.